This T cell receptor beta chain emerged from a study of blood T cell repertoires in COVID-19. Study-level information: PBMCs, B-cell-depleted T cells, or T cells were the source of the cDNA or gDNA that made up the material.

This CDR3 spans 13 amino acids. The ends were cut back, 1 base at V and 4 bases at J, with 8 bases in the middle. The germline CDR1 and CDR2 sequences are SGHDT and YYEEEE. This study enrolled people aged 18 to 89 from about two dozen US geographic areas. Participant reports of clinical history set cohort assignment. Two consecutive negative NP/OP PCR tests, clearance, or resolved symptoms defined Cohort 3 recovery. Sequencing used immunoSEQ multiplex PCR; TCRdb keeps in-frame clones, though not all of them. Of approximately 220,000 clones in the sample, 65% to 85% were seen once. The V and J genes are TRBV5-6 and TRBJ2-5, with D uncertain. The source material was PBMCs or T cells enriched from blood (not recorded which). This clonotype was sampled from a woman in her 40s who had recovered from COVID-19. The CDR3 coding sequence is TGTGCCAGCAGCTTGTTTTCGTCAGAGACCCAGTACTTC. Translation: CASSLFSSETQYF.